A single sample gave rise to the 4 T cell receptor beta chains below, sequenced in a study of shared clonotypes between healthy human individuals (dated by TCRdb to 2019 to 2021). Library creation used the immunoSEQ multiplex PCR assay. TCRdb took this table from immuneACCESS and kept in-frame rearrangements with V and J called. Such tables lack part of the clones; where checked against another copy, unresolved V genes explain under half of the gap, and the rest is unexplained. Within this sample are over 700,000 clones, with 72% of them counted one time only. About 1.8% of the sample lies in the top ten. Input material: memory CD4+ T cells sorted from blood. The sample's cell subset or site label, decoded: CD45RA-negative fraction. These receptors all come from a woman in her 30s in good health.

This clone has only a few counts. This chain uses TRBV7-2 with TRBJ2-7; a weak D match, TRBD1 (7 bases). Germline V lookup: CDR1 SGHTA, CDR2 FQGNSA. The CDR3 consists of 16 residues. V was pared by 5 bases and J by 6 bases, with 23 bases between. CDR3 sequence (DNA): TGTGCCAGCAGCCACCCGCGGGGCCAGGGGGGTATCGAGCAGTACTTC. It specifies CASSHPRGQGGIEQYF.

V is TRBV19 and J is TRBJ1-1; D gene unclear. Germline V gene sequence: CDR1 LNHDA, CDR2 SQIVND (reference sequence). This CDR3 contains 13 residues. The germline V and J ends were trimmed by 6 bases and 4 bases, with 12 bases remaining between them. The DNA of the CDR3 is TGTGCCAGTAGCCAGTCACCGGGCACTGAAGCTTTCTTT. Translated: CASSQSPGTEAFF.

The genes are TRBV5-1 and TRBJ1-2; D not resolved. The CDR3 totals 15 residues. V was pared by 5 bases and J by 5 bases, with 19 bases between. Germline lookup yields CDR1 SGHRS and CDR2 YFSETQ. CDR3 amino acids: CASRGGSTDSYGYTF. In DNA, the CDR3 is TGCGCCAGCAGAGGAGGTTCAACAGACTCATATGGCTACACCTTC.

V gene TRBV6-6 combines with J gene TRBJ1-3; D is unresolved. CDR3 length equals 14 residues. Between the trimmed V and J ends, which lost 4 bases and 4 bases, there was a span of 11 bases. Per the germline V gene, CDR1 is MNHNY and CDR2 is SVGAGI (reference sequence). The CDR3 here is CASSSLGRGNTIYF. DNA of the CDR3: TGTGCCAGCAGTTCCCTAGGGAGAGGAAACACCATATATTTT.